One and the same sample provided the 30 T cell receptor beta chains below, sequenced in a study of radiation and T cells in renal cell carcinoma. Sequenced by immunoSEQ multiplex PCR; TCRdb stores in-frame clones only, minus some. Among 130,000 to 150,000 clones listed, about 86% were seen once. Time point specified: blood 4 weeks post-SBRT, at nephrectomy. Treatment indicated: 15 Gy SBRT to primary tumor, nephrectomy 4 weeks later. The specimen comprised blood, sampled from a patient whose treatment included radiotherapy and nephrectomy. The receptor source for this set is a woman between 50 and 59 years old with renal cell carcinoma.

The chain joins TRBV4-3 to TRBJ2-6, with unresolved D. The CDR3 is 15 amino acids. Trimming stripped 5 bases from V and 0 bases from J, with 8 bases between. CDR1 and CDR2 (germline): LGHNA, YSLEER. CDR3 sequence: CASSSAGSGANVLTF. CDR3 nucleotides: TGCGCCAGCAGCTCGGCTGGCTCTGGGGCCAACGTCCTGACTTTC.

The rearrangement joins TRBV9 to TRBJ2-5; 7 positions agree with TRBD1. CDR3 size: 15 residues. V lost 4 bases, J lost 5 bases, and 11 bases stayed unmatched. From germline, CDR1 is SGDLS and CDR2 YYNGEE. CDR3 sequence reads: CASSPTDRVGETQYF. For the CDR3, the DNA is TGTGCCAGCAGCCCAACTGACAGGGTCGGGGAGACCCAGTACTTC.

Only one count was recorded for this clone. V is TRBV7-9 and J is TRBJ2-4; TRBD1 matches at 7 bases. Germline loops: CDR1 SEHNR, CDR2 FQNEAQ (reference sequence). V dropped 5 bases and J dropped 1; count of bases not matched to a gene: 8. This CDR3 comprises 16 residues. CDR3: CASSLGQDHAKNIQYF. CDR3 nucleotide sequence: TGTGCCAGCAGCCTAGGACAGGACCACGCCAAAAACATTCAGTACTTC. Based on the CDR3 plus reference TRBV7-9 and TRBJ2-4, the full variable domain is DTGVSQNPRHKITKRGQNVTFRCDPISEHNRLYWYRQTLGQGPEFLTYFQNEAQLEKSRLLSDRFSAERPKGSFSTLEIQRTEQGDSAMYLCASSLGQDHAKNIQYFGAGTRLSVL.

V is TRBV2 and J is TRBJ1-4; a possible D gene is TRBD1 (5 bases). This CDR3 is 15 amino acids long. Germline CDR1 reads SNHLY; CDR2 reads FYNNEI. V lost 4 bases and J 7 bases, leaving 16 bases between the germline ends. DNA of the CDR3: TGTGCCAGCAGTGGGCGGTCAGGGTGGATTGAAAAACTGTTTTTT. This gives the protein CASSGRSGWIEKLFF.

This chain links TRBV7-2 with TRBJ1-1; D gene unclear. Trimming pared 5 bases from V and 5 bases from J, leaving 12 bases between. Per germline, CDR1 SGHTA and CDR2 FQGNSA. The CDR3 has 13 residues. The CDR3 DNA follows: TGTGCCAGCAGCACCCCCGGTGGGACTGAAGCTTTCTTT. The encoded protein is CASSTPGGTEAFF.

V gene TRBV4-3 combines with J gene TRBJ2-3, with 10 nucleotides matching TRBD2. V dropped 4 bases and J dropped 8; count of bases not matched to a gene: 9. This CDR3 has 15 residues. Germline V gives CDR1 LGHNA, CDR2 YSLEER. In nucleotides, the CDR3 is TGCGCCAGCAGCCCTCTAGCGGGAGATGAGGGTACGCAGTATTTT. Its protein is CASSPLAGDEGTQYF.

This chain uses TRBV5-5 with TRBJ1-1, with unresolved D. The germline V and J ends were trimmed by 6 bases and 1 base, with 7 bases remaining between them. This CDR3 region has 12 residues. Germline V gene data show CDR1 as SGHKS and CDR2 as YYEKEE (reference sequence). For the CDR3, the DNA is TGTGCCAGCATACAACCGAACACTGAAGCTTTCTTT. As protein: CASIQPNTEAFF.

The J gene is TRBJ1-2, the V gene TRBV7-2, with 8 positions matching TRBD1. V lost 7 bases and J lost 8; bases outside the gene matches: 12. CDR1 and CDR2 from the germline V gene are SGHTA and FQGNSA. The CDR3 loop spans 14 amino acids. The CDR3 bases are TGTGCCAGCACCAAAACGACAGGGGATGGAGGCTACACCTTC. As protein: CASTKTTGDGGYTF.

V usage is TRBV14 and J usage is TRBJ1-3; D gene unclear. The CDR3 contains 15 residues. Trimming stripped 2 bases from V and 4 bases from J, with 12 bases between. Germline-derived CDR1 and CDR2 are SGHDN and FVKESK. The CDR3 region is CASSQRSGVGNTIYF. The DNA for the CDR3 is TGTGCCAGCAGCCAACGAAGCGGGGTCGGAAACACCATATATTTT.

V is TRBV5-1 and J is TRBJ2-7; 8 nucleotides match TRBD2. J was trimmed by 0 bases and V by 2 bases; bases with no gene match: 1. The length of the CDR3 is 14 residues. From germline, CDR1 is SGHRS and CDR2 YFSETQ. The CDR3 sequence is CASSLTSGSYEQYF. The CDR3 nucleotides are TGCGCCAGCAGCTTAACTAGCGGCTCCTACGAGCAGTACTTC.

The V call is TRBV7-2, the J call TRBJ2-7; D possibly uses TRBD1 or TRBD2 (6 bases each). V lost 3 bases and J lost 0, with 15 bases in between. This CDR3 region has 16 residues. Germline CDR1 SGHTA, CDR2 FQGNSA. CDR3 DNA sequence: TGTGCCAGCAGCTTCCCCGGGGGCAGGAGCTCCTACGAGCAGTACTTC. Translating it yields CASSFPGGRSSYEQYF.

The chain links TRBV7-2 to TRBJ1-2; no definite D call. Trimming stripped 1 base from V and 4 bases from J, with 10 bases between. The CDR3 covers 14 residues. Germline CDR1 is SGHTA and CDR2 is FQGNSA. CDR3 amino acids: CASSLDDGIYGYTF. The CDR3, as DNA: TGTGCCAGCAGCTTAGACGACGGAATCTATGGCTACACCTTC.

The gene calls are TRBV28 and TRBJ1-6, with D possibly being TRBD1 (5 bases). From germline, CDR1 is MDHEN and CDR2 SYDVKM. Between the trimmed V and J ends, which lost 2 bases and 9 bases, there was a span of 14 bases. The CDR3 totals 15 residues. This CDR3 reads CASSLVGGGGSPLHF. CDR3 nucleotide sequence: TGTGCCAGCAGTTTAGTTGGGGGTGGGGGTTCACCCCTCCACTTT.

This clone was counted a few times. The chain is built from TRBV11-2 and TRBJ1-1, with TRBD1 matching over 9 bases. V gave up 2 bases and J gave up 5 bases; unmatched junction bases: 9. Germline V gene data show CDR1 as SGHAT and CDR2 as FQNNGV. CDR3 length equals 16 residues. The CDR3 nucleotides read TGTGCCAGCAGCTTAACTTTAGTAGGACAGGGGACTGAAGCTTTCTTT. It codes for CASSLTLVGQGTEAFF.

The chain links TRBV7-2 to TRBJ1-1; D might be TRBD1 (5 bases). In germline, CDR1 is SGHTA, CDR2 FQGNSA. The CDR3 has 13 residues. V lost 8 bases, J lost 0 bases, and 10 bases lay in between. Written as DNA, the CDR3 is TGTGCCAGCTCGGGGACCATGAACACTGAAGCTTTCTTT. The encoded protein is CASSGTMNTEAFF.

V is TRBV7-2 and J is TRBJ2-1; the match to TRBD2 covers 9 bases. The germline CDR1 and CDR2 sequences are SGHTA and FQGNSA. The CDR3 has 16 amino acids. Trimming cost V 5 bases and J 2 bases; bases outside gene matches: 7. The CDR3 nucleotides read TGTGCCAGCAGCGTACGACTAGCGGCAGCCTACAATGAGCAGTTCTTC. Amino acids: CASSVRLAAAYNEQFF.

This chain links TRBV28 with TRBJ2-5; 7 bases line up with TRBD2. Trimming cost V 4 bases and J 4 bases; bases outside gene matches: 3. This CDR3 is built from 13 residues. Germline V gene sequence: CDR1 MDHEN, CDR2 SYDVKM. The CDR3 DNA is TGTGCCAGCAGTTCCACGGGGGGAGAGACCCAGTACTTC. The encoded protein is CASSSTGGETQYF.

The V gene is TRBV6-6, the J gene TRBJ1-4; tentatively, D is TRBD1 (5 bases). The CDR3 runs to 14 residues. Germline assignment: CDR1 MNHNY and CDR2 SVGAGI (reference sequence). Trimming pared 2 bases from V and 8 bases from J, leaving 12 bases between. The CDR3 spells CASSYRGGDEKLFF. The CDR3 DNA reads TGTGCCAGCAGTTACCGGGGCGGGGACGAAAAACTGTTTTTT.

This chain connects TRBV6-5 to TRBJ2-1, with D perhaps being TRBD1 or TRBD2 (5 bases each). Germline-derived CDR1 and CDR2 are MNHEY and SVGAGI. CDR3 size: 12 residues. CDR3 amino acids: CASRGTYNEQFF. The CDR3, as DNA: TGTGCTTCGAGGGGCACCTACAATGAGCAGTTCTTC.

The chain recombines TRBV18 with TRBJ2-3; D is ambiguous. CDR1 and CDR2 from the germline V gene are KGHSH and LQKENI. There are 16 residues in the CDR3. Between the trimmed V and J ends, which lost 2 bases and 2 bases, there was a span of 14 bases. The CDR3 coding sequence is TGTGCCAGCTCACCATCTGGCGAAAGTTTCACAGATACGCAGTATTTT. Its protein is CASSPSGESFTDTQYF.

This sequence joins TRBV7-2 and TRBJ2-5; D remains ambiguous. Trimming shortened V by 8 bases and J by 5 bases, and 18 bases separated the two germline ends. From germline, CDR1 is SGHTA and CDR2 FQGNSA. CDR3 length: 14 residues. This chain's CDR3 is CASARPNMWETQYF. The CDR3 DNA is TGTGCCAGCGCCAGGCCAAACATGTGGGAGACCCAGTACTTC. Looking up the rest from reference TRBV7-2 and TRBJ2-5 gives the full variable domain: GAGVSQSPSNKVTEKGKDVELRCDPISGHTALYWYRQSLGQGLEFLIYFQGNSAPDKSGLPSDRFSAERTGGSVSTLTIQRTQQEDSAVYLCASARPNMWETQYFGPGTRLLVL.

V gene TRBV4-3 combines with J gene TRBJ2-1; TRBD2 is a possible D gene (6 bases). Per germline, CDR1 LGHNA and CDR2 YSLEER. The V gene lost 1 base and the J gene lost 0 bases, with 13 bases spanning the gap. The CDR3 totals 17 residues. The CDR3 region is CASSQGGGSNSYNEQFF. Here the CDR3 DNA reads TGCGCCAGCAGCCAAGGTGGGGGGTCAAACTCCTACAATGAGCAGTTCTTC.

The V call is TRBV5-1, the J call TRBJ2-7; 10 nucleotides line up with TRBD2. Germline V CDR1 and CDR2: SGHRS, YFSETQ. The trim removed 0 bases at V and 2 bases at J, leaving 11 bases unmatched. This CDR3 comprises 18 residues. The DNA for the CDR3 is TGCGCCAGCAGCTTGGTAGCTAGCGGGGGCCCTATTCCCTACGAGCAGTACTTC. It yields the protein CASSLVASGGPIPYEQYF. The whole variable domain, filled in from reference TRBV5-1 and TRBJ2-7, reads KAGVTQTPRYLIKTRGQQVTLSCSPISGHRSVSWYQQTPGQGLQFLFEYFSETQRNKGNFPGRFSGRQFSNSRSEMNVSTLELGDSALYLCASSLVASGGPIPYEQYFGPGTRLTVT.

This clone was seen a single time. The chain combines TRBV12-5 with TRBJ2-5; no clear D gene. The CDR3 runs 11 residues. CDR1 and CDR2 from the germline V gene are LGHNT and FRNRAP. Trimming pared 6 bases from V and 5 bases from J, leaving 7 bases between. In DNA, the CDR3 is TGTGCTAGTGGGACCCGGGAGACCCAGTACTTC. This codes for CASGTRETQYF.

This rearrangement joins TRBV7-2 to TRBJ2-7; TRBD2 aligns across 11 bases. CDR3 length: 18 residues. The germline V gene has CDR1 SGHTA and CDR2 FQGNSA. V was clipped by 5 bases and J by 4 bases; unmatched bases: 16. In DNA form, the CDR3 reads TGTGCCAGCAGCCCACGACTAGCGGGGTCAACCCAAGGGTACGAGCAGTACTTC. Amino acids: CASSPRLAGSTQGYEQYF.

CDR3 loop: CASSPDRAMADTQYF. The CDR3 DNA is TGTGCCAGCAGCCCGGACAGGGCTATGGCAGATACGCAGTATTTT. This rearrangement joins TRBV5-4 to TRBJ2-3; TRBD1 agrees at 8 bases. The CDR3 is 15 residues long. Germline values: CDR1 SGHNT, CDR2 YYREEE (reference sequence). The V gene end was trimmed by 4 bases and the J gene end by 4 bases; junction bases not matched to a gene: 8.

This chain joins TRBV5-1 and TRBJ2-2; tentative D call: TRBD1 (6 bases). V lost 0 bases, J lost 4 bases, and 13 bases lay in between. The CDR3 sequence is 16 residues long. CDR1 is SGHRS and CDR2 is YFSETQ in the germline V gene. CDR3 coding DNA: TGCGCCAGCAGCTTGGAGGCAGGGGATGCCACCGGGGAGCTGTTTTTT. Protein product: CASSLEAGDATGELFF.

The chain combines TRBV2 with TRBJ2-6, with D unclear. The CDR3 loop spans 14 amino acids. The V gene lost 7 bases and the J gene lost 6 bases, with 13 bases spanning the gap. Germline CDR1 and CDR2: SNHLY and FYNNEI. The CDR3 coding sequence is TGTGCCAGCAACCACCCGGCCGCGGCCAACGTCCTGACTTTC. Protein product: CASNHPAAANVLTF.

This clone occurred once. The chain recombines TRBV28 with TRBJ1-1, with a possible D match to TRBD1 (6 bases). The V gene lost 2 bases and the J gene lost 1 base, with 8 bases spanning the gap. CDR3 size: 14 residues. Germline-derived CDR1 and CDR2 are MDHEN and SYDVKM. In DNA form, the CDR3 reads TGTGCCAGCAGTTTAGCGGGGGCGAACACTGAAGCTTTCTTT. This translates into CASSLAGANTEAFF.

J is TRBJ2-2 and V is TRBV10-1; possible D gene TRBD1, 7 bases. The germline CDR1 and CDR2 sequences are WNHNN and SYGVQD (reference sequence). V was clipped by 8 bases and J by 7 bases, with 14 bases between them. The CDR3 consists of 13 residues. The DNA of the CDR3 is TGCGCCAGCTCCTCTCAGGGGGGCGGGGAGCTGTTTTTT. Translated: CASSSQGGGELFF.